The entry below describes one TCR beta chain. Its antigen is undetermined. For each donor, at least one pre-ART and at least two post-ART PBMC samples were available. Sequencing relied on immunoSEQ assay v3.0, run at survey level. Profiled with immunoSEQ multiplex PCR; TCRdb holds only in-frame clones, not every one. The table records 15,000 to 20,000 clones, about 81% of them present only once. These data belong to a study of long-term antiretroviral therapy in people with HIV. Study conclusions and caveats: Clones that had undergone expansion before ART prevailed in the repertoire throughout all time points.

Trimming removed 4 bases at V and 8 bases at J, with 10 bases between. Germline CDR1 is MGHRA and CDR2 is YSYEKL. This CDR3 is 12 amino acids long. The chain employs TRBV4-1 and TRBJ2-3; perhaps TRBD1 as D (6 bases). The receptor was isolated from a young man with HIV. The specimen was unsorted PBMCs, collected 0.3 years after starting antiretroviral therapy. The CDR3: CASSLQGPTQYF. The CDR3 coding sequence is TGCGCCAGCAGCCTCCAGGGGCCTACGCAGTATTTT.